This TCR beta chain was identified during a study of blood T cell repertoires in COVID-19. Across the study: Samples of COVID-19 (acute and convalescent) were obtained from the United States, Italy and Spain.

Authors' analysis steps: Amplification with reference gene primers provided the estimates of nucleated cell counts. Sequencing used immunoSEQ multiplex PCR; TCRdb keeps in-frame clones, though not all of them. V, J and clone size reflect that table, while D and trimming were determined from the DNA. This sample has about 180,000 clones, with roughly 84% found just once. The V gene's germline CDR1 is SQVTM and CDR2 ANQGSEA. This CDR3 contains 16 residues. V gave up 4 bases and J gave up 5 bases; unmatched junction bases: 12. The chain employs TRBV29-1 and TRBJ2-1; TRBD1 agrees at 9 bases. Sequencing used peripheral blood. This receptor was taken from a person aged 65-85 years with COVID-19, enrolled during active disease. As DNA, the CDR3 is TGCAGCGTTGGAGGACAACAGGGGGCCGTGGACAATGAGCAGTTCTTC. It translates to CSVGGQQGAVDNEQFF.